The entry below describes one TCR beta chain. V was shortened by 8 bases and J by 0 bases, with 14 bases between the two germline ends. In germline, CDR1 is MNHEY, CDR2 SVGAGI. CDR3 size: 15 residues. Sequencing was performed with immunoSEQ multiplex PCR; in TCRdb, only in-frame clones are kept and a portion is missing. The sample lists hundreds of thousands of clones; more than 80% were seen once. This record comes from a study of blood T cell repertoires in COVID-19. The J gene is TRBJ1-5, the V gene TRBV6-5; no definite D call. The receptor's source is a man aged 25-40 years who had recovered from COVID-19. The sequencing sample was made of PBMCs or T cells enriched from blood (not recorded which). The chain's CDR3 is CASVAPGGSNQPQHF. In nucleotides, the CDR3 is TGTGCCAGCGTTGCTCCGGGAGGTAGCAATCAGCCCCAGCATTTT.